This passage covers 10 T cell receptor beta chains from one sample sequenced in a study of T cell repertoires in ileal Crohn's disease. The protocol was immunoSEQ multiplex PCR, while the TCRdb copy is restricted to in-frame clones and leaves out a portion. In the table there are about 62,000 clones, around nine tenths of which are singletons. The time point is: neoterminal ileum biopsy at postoperative endoscopy, about 6 months after surgery. The material sequenced was ileal tissue. The receptor set was obtained from an adult with Crohn's disease.

The CDR3 spells CASGSGTNYEQYV. The DNA for the CDR3 is TGTGCCAGTGGTAGCGGAACGAACTACGAGCAGTACGTC. J is TRBJ2-7 and V is TRBV27; D is perhaps TRBD2 (6 bases). CDR1 and CDR2 (germline): MNHEY, SMNVEV (reference sequence). V shed 9 bases and J shed 3 bases, with 15 bases lying between them. The CDR3 is 13 amino acids.

This chain uses TRBV19 with TRBJ2-5; tentative D call: TRBD1 (6 bases). Per germline, CDR1 LNHDA and CDR2 SQIVND (reference sequence). There are 14 residues in the CDR3. V lost 5 bases and J 9 bases, leaving 19 bases between the germline ends. CDR3 loop: CASSVGTRHGAQYF. The DNA of the CDR3 is TGTGCCAGTAGTGTTGGGACAAGACATGGGGCCCAGTACTTC.

The gene calls are TRBV27 and TRBJ2-1; 7 bases fit TRBD2. Unmatched junction bases numbered 8, after V lost 7 bases and J lost 14 bases. The CDR3 is 11 amino acids. Germline CDR1 is MNHEY and CDR2 is SMNVEV (reference sequence). Here the CDR3 reads CASTGGLEEFF. CDR3 sequence (DNA): TGTGCCAGCACCGGAGGACTAGAGGAGTTCTTC.

The rearrangement joins TRBV5-6 to TRBJ2-3; 10 nucleotides line up with TRBD1. CDR1 SGHDT and CDR2 YYEEEE come from the germline V gene. Germline trimming cut 3 bases from V and 0 bases from J; bases unmatched to any gene: 4. The CDR3 consists of 16 residues. In DNA, the CDR3 is TGTGCCAGCAGCTCCGGGGACAGGGGTAGCACAGATACGCAGTATTTT. Its protein is CASSSGDRGSTDTQYF. The full variable domain, completed using reference TRBV5-6 and TRBJ2-3, is DAGVTQSPTHLIKTRGQQVTLRCSPKSGHDTVSWYQQALGQGPQFIFQYYEEEERQRGNFPDRFSGHQFPNYSSELNVNALLLGDSALYLCASSSGDRGSTDTQYFGPGTRLTVL.

The rearrangement joins TRBV7-2 to TRBJ2-1, with a possible D match to TRBD2 (6 bases). The CDR3 is 16 amino acids. Trimming cost V 5 bases and J 3 bases, with 17 bases left between them. Germline V lookup: CDR1 SGHTA, CDR2 FQGNSA. The CDR3 region is CASSRERVSRYNEQFF. For the CDR3, the DNA is TGTGCCAGCAGCCGGGAGAGGGTATCCCGCTACAATGAGCAGTTCTTC.

This chain uses TRBV5-1 with TRBJ1-1, with D possibly TRBD1 on 6 matching bases. The CDR3 runs 14 residues. Germline V lookup: CDR1 SGHRS, CDR2 YFSETQ. V lost 4 bases and J 0 bases, leaving 10 bases between the germline ends. The CDR3 region has the DNA TGCGCCAGCAGCCCGGGACAAATGAACACTGAAGCTTTCTTT. This translates into CASSPGQMNTEAFF.

This clone was counted a few times. The V gene is TRBV4-1, the J gene TRBJ1-1; 9 bases agree with TRBD1. V shed 0 bases, J shed 0 bases, and the junction held 2 bases outside the gene matches. CDR1 is MGHRA and CDR2 is YSYEKL in the germline V gene. CDR3 length equals 16 residues. In nucleotides, the CDR3 is TGCGCCAGCAGCCAAGAAGGGACAGGGATGAACACTGAAGCTTTCTTT. Residues: CASSQEGTGMNTEAFF.

The chain employs TRBV6-5 and TRBJ1-5; 7 bases match TRBD1. Losses at the gene ends were 2 bases for V and 5 bases for J; bases not matched to a gene: 6. Germline V gives CDR1 MNHEY, CDR2 SVGAGI. The CDR3 is made up of 15 amino acids. CDR3 in DNA: TGTGCCAGCAGTTACAACAGGGGAAAAGATCAGCCCCAGCATTTT. Its translation: CASSYNRGKDQPQHF.

J is TRBJ1-6 and V is TRBV15; 9 nucleotides match TRBD1. V lost 7 bases and J lost 0; bases outside the gene matches: 10. The CDR3 is 18 amino acids. Germline values: CDR1 LNHNV, CDR2 YYDKDF (reference sequence). The CDR3 spells CATKPGTGINSYNSPLHF. The CDR3 DNA reads TGTGCCACCAAGCCCGGGACAGGGATAAACTCCTATAATTCACCCCTCCACTTT.

V is TRBV6-1 and J is TRBJ2-1, with 8 bases identical to TRBD2. The V gene's germline CDR1 is MNHNS and CDR2 SASEGT. With 2 bases clipped from V and 0 bases from J, the junction kept 3 bases outside the gene matches. The CDR3 sequence is 16 residues long. CDR3 residues: CASSEISGSSYNEQFF. The CDR3, as DNA: TGTGCCAGCAGTGAAATAAGCGGGAGCTCCTACAATGAGCAGTTCTTC.